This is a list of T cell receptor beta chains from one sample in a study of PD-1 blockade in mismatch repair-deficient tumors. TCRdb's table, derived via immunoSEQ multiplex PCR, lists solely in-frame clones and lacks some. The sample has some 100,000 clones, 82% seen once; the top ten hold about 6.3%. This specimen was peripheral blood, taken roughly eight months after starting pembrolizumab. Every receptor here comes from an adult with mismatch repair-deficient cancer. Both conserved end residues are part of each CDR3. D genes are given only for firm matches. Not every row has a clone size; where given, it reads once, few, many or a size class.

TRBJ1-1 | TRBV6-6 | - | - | CASSPEGTEAFF | TGTGCCAGCAGTCCAGAGGGTACTGAAGCTTTCTTT
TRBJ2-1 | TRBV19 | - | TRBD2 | CASSTLAGVYNEQFF | TGTGCCAGTAGTACCCTAGCGGGAGTGTACAATGAGCAGTTCTTC
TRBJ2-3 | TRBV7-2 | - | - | CASSLAGRPDTQYF | TGTGCCAGCAGCTTAGCAGGTCGGCCAGATACGCAGTATTTT
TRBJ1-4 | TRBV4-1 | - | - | CASSQYATGEKLFF | TGCGCCAGCAGCCAATACGCGACAGGTGAAAAACTGTTTTTT
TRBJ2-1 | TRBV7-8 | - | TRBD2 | CASSTRGLAVYNEQFF | TGTGCCAGCAGCACCCGAGGACTAGCAGTCTACAATGAGCAGTTCTTC
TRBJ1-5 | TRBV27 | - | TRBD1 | CATTETGGRNQPQHF | TGTGCCACCACAGAGACAGGGGGCCGAAATCAGCCCCAGCATTTT
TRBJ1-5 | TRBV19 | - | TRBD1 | CASSPIQGVDQPQHF | TGTGCCAGTAGTCCGATACAGGGGGTAGATCAGCCCCAGCATTTT
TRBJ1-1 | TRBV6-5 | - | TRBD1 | CASSGDRDTEAFF | TGTGCCAGCAGCGGGGACAGGGACACTGAAGCTTTCTTT
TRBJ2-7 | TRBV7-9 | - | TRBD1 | CASSSADRAYYEQYF | TGTGCCAGCAGCTCAGCTGACAGGGCTTACTACGAGCAGTACTTC
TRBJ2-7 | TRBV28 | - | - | CASRPSRDEQYF | TGTGCCAGCAGACCTTCTCGGGACGAGCAGTACTTC
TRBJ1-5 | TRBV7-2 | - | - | CASSPDYYSNQPQHF | TGTGCCAGCAGCCCGGACTATTATAGCAATCAGCCCCAGCATTTT
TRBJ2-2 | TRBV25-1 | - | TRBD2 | CASRGGGIPGELFF | TGTGCCAGCCGCGGCGGGGGAATCCCCGGGGAGCTGTTTTTT
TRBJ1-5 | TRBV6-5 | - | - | CASSGGGPSNQPQHF | TGTGCCAGCAGTGGGGGGGGGCCTAGCAATCAGCCCCAGCATTTT
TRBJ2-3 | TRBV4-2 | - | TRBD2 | CASSQDHFLAGGVDTQYF | TGTGCCAGCAGCCAAGATCATTTCCTAGCGGGAGGGGTAGATACGCAGTATTTT
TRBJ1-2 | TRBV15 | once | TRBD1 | CATSRGGGASYGYTF | TGTGCCACCAGCAGAGGAGGGGGCGCTAGCTATGGCTACACCTTC
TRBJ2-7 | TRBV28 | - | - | CASRLGGAYEQYF | TGTGCCAGCAGATTGGGCGGCGCCTACGAGCAGTACTTC
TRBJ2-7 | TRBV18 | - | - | CASSPRPGYSYEQYF | TGTGCCAGCTCACCACGACCAGGCTACTCCTACGAGCAGTACTTC
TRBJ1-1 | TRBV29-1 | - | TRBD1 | CSARGQGDTEAFF | TGCAGCGCCCGAGGACAGGGAGACACTGAAGCTTTCTTT
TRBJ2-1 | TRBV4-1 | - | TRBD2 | CASSQPSGRPNEQFF | TGCGCCAGCAGCCAACCTAGCGGGAGGCCTAATGAGCAGTTCTTC
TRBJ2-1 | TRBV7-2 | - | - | CASSLAGAYNEQFF | TGTGCCAGCAGCTTAGCGGGAGCATACAATGAGCAGTTCTTC
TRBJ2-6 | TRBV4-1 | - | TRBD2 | CASSQDPAGNSGANVLTF | TGCGCCAGCAGCCAAGACCCAGCGGGAAACTCTGGGGCCAACGTCCTGACTTTC
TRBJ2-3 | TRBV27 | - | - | CASSPLASTDTQYF | TGTGCCAGCAGCCCCCTAGCTAGCACAGATACGCAGTATTTT
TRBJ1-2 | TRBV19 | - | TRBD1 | CASISKGDRLYGYTF | TGTGCCAGTATTTCCAAAGGGGACAGACTCTATGGCTACACCTTC
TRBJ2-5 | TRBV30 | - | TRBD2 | CAWSQKGLAGQETQYF | TGTGCCTGGAGTCAAAAGGGGTTAGCGGGGCAAGAGACCCAGTACTTC
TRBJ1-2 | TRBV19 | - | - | CASRGTDFNYDYTF | TGTGCCAGTAGAGGGACGGACTTTAACTATGACTACACCTTC
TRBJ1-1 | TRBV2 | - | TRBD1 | CASGTGGPNTEAFF | TGTGCCAGCGGGACAGGGGGCCCGAACACTGAAGCTTTCTTT
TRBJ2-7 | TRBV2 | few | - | CASPPRGRGGSYEQYF | TGTGCCAGCCCTCCGAGAGGACGAGGGGGAAGTTACGAGCAGTACTTC
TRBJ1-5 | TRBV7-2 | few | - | CASSFRQVGSNQPQHF | TGTGCCAGCAGCTTTCGTCAGGTCGGTAGCAATCAGCCCCAGCATTTT